These 20 T cell receptor delta chains came from one sample sequenced in a study of γδ T cells in repeated Plasmodium falciparum infection (dated by TCRdb to about 2021). The method behind the library was multiplex PCR. TCRdb shows the sequencer as Illumina MiSeq. After TCRdb called clones again from the public reads with CATT, rows with identical DNA were merged. The sample table contains more than 70,000 delta-chain clones; only one count was recorded for 0.9% to 1% of them. Roughly 9.9% of the sample rests with the top ten. For bulk TCR repertoire analysis, Vgamma9/Vdelta2+ and Vdelta2-negative gammadelta T cell populations were flow-sorted out of peripheral blood mononuclear cells. The sample comprised gamma-delta T cells from blood. The source is a pool of human donors (malaria-infected and uninfected, not separated).

This clone has only a few counts. TCRdb records a much larger clone's protein for this DNA, with a difference at residue 6 that likely arises from a read error; the protein given is the translation of the DNA. The chain couples TRDV1 to TRDJ1; 8 bases align to TRDD3. Here the J gene came from matching the DNA to germline, since TCRdb omits it. Germline V lookup: CDR1 TSWWSYY, CDR2 QGS. This CDR3 contains 24 residues. V shed 2 bases and J 0 bases; nucleotides not matched to a gene: 29. The CDR3 DNA reads TGTGCTCTTGGGGAAGAGAGTCCCCGCCCTCCTCCGTCGCATGGGGATACCCACACCGATAAACTCATCTTT. Translated: CALGEESPRPPPSHGDTHTDKLIF.

Note on this clone: The likely explanation is a read error, given a far larger clone one base away. The same CDR3 can be traced to other DNA sequences in this sample. The rearrangement links TRDV1 to TRDJ1, with 10 bases matching TRDD3. The CDR3 sequence is 18 residues long. Germline CDR1 is TSWWSYY and CDR2 is QGS. This CDR3 reads CAYASPLGDSRCTDKLIF. The CDR3 coding sequence is TGCGCTTACGCAAGTCCCCTGGGGGATAGCCGGTGCACCGATAAACTCATCTTT.

Regarding this clone: TCRdb's protein, taken from a much larger clone, differs from this DNA's translation at residue 6, likely owing to a read error; the protein displayed comes from the DNA. The chain recombines TRDV2 with TRDJ1, with 11 bases lining up with TRDD3. The J gene, left out of TCRdb, was set here by checking the DNA against germline. Germline V lookup: CDR1 GEAIGNYY, CDR2 EKD. The CDR3 runs to 17 residues. Trimming at V came to 0 bases and at J to 0 bases, leaving 5 bases not matched to a gene. CDR3 amino acids: CACDTRLGDTDTDKLIF. Here the CDR3 DNA reads TGTGCCTGTGACACCCGTCTGGGGGATACCGACACCGATAAACTCATCTTT.

Details on this clone: TCRdb's listed protein matches a much larger clone and diverges from this DNA's translation at residue 18, likely through a read error; the protein shown comes from the DNA. The V segment is TRDV2, and no J call was made; no check of the table's D call, TRDD3, against the DNA was made. This CDR3 is 20 amino acids long. Germline V CDR1 and CDR2: GEAIGNYY, EKD. The CDR3, as DNA: TGTGCCTGTGACACCAATTTTCCGGGGGATACGACTCCGTACACCGATAAACGCATCTTT. Translation gives CACDTNFPGDTTPYTDKRIF.

This clone qualifies as medium-sized (0.01 to 0.1%). Other DNA sequences in this specimen translate into the identical CDR3. This rearrangement joins TRDV2 to TRDJ1, with D perhaps matching TRDD3 (6 bases). Trimming took off 3 bases at V and 0 bases at J, with 13 bases between the two ends. Per the germline V gene, CDR1 is GEAIGNYY and CDR2 is EKD. This CDR3 has 15 amino acids. The CDR3 loop reads CACDAMGADTDKLIF. In nucleotides, the CDR3 is TGTGCCTGTGACGCCATGGGGGCCGACACCGATAAACTCATCTTT.

This clone has at least ten counts. A far larger clone lies a single base away; this is likely a read error. Distinct nucleotide sequences in the sample also encode this CDR3. DNA of the CDR3: TGTGCCTGTGACACCACTCCCGTACTAGGGGATACTGCCACCGATAAACTCATCTTT. This sequence encodes CACDTTPVLGDTATDKLIF. The chain recombines TRDV2 with TRDJ1, with 8 bases that match TRDD3. The J gene comes from matching the DNA to germline here; TCRdb lacks it. V shed 0 bases, J shed 1 base, and the junction held 15 bases outside the gene matches. CDR1 is GEAIGNYY and CDR2 is EKD in the germline V gene. This CDR3 region has 19 residues.

A note on this clone: One base separates it from a far larger clone, so it is likely a read error. Other DNA sequences in this specimen translate into the identical CDR3. J is TRDJ1 and V is TRDV1, with a weak D call TRDD2 (5 bases). Germline V gene data show CDR1 as TSWWSYY and CDR2 as QGS. The CDR3 loop spans 19 amino acids. For the CDR3, the DNA is TGTGCTCTTGGGGTGAACAACTTCCCCCCAAGGAGGAACACCGATAAACTAATCTTT. It yields the protein CALGVNNFPPRRNTDKLIF.

This clone was seen only a few times. TCRdb shows a much larger clone's protein in place of this DNA's translation, and the two differ at residue 11, likely through a read error; the protein shown is translated from the DNA. The DNA for the CDR3 is TGTGCCTGTGACACTTCTCCGGTCTGGGGGGTACGCAGCGATAAACTCATCTTT. It yields the protein CACDTSPVWGVRSDKLIF. The rearrangement links TRDV2 to TRDJ1, with 7 bases fitting TRDD3. Matching the DNA to germline supplied the J gene, which TCRdb does not give. J was trimmed by 4 bases and V by 1 base; bases with no gene match: 17. The CDR3 spans 18 residues. CDR1 is GEAIGNYY, CDR2 EKD, per germline.

This clone was counted a few times. TCRdb shows a much larger clone's protein in place of this DNA's translation, and the two differ at residue 5, likely through a read error; the protein shown is translated from the DNA. V is TRDV1 and J is TRDJ1; D possibly corresponds to TRDD3 (5 bases). The J gene, absent from TCRdb, was called here by matching the DNA to germline. Germline V lookup: CDR1 TSWWSYY, CDR2 QGS. V lost 4 bases to trimming and J lost 0 bases, with 18 bases between them. The CDR3 extends over 17 amino acids. CDR3 residues: CALGGPHFPGYTDKLIF. The CDR3 DNA reads TGTGCTCTTGGGGGACCGCATTTTCCGGGATACACCGATAAACTCATCTTT.

This clone was counted only a few times. This is likely an artifact of a read error, given a far larger clone one base away. The same CDR3 can be traced to other DNA sequences in this sample. The chain joins TRDV2 to TRDJ1; D is perhaps TRDD3 (5 bases). Germline matching of the DNA provided the J gene here, since TCRdb leaves it blank. Germline-derived CDR1 and CDR2 are GEAIGNYY and EKD. The CDR3 extends over 20 amino acids. CDR3 coding DNA: TGCGCCTGTGACACCGTGGGTACTGGTCCACTTGTTTCTTACACCGATAAACTCATCTTT. It yields the protein CACDTVGTGPLVSYTDKLIF.

This clone was seen at least ten times. A read error is likely here: a far larger clone is one base away. This CDR3 is also generated by other DNA sequences in the sample. The genes are TRDV2 and TRDJ2, with 8 nucleotides matching TRDD3. This CDR3 spans 15 amino acids. Per germline, CDR1 GEAIGNYY and CDR2 EKD. The CDR3 DNA reads as TGTGCCTGTGACACTTTGGGGGATTTGACAGCACAGCTCTTCTTT. It specifies CACDTLGDLTAQLFF.

This clone turned up a few times. A far bigger clonotype differs at one base, so this is likely a read error. The same CDR3 is also encoded by other DNA sequences in this sample. V and J are TRDV2 and TRDJ1; 7 nucleotides line up with TRDD3. Matching the DNA to germline supplied the J gene, which TCRdb does not give. Germline V gene data show CDR1 as GEAIGNYY and CDR2 as EKD. This CDR3 contains 19 residues. With 2 bases clipped from V and 4 bases from J, the junction kept 21 bases outside the gene matches. The CDR3 bases are TGTGCCTGTGACAGACTCCCTCGCGGGATACAGAACGACGACGATAAACTCATCTTT. Its translation is CACDRLPRGIQNDDDKLIF.

A word on this clone: TCRdb records a much larger clone's protein for this DNA, with a difference at residue 11 that likely arises from a read error; the protein given is the translation of the DNA. The chain combines TRDV1 with TRDJ1, with D tentatively TRDD2 (5 bases). TCRdb gives no J gene; it was assigned here by matching the DNA to germline. From germline, CDR1 is TSWWSYY and CDR2 QGS. The CDR3 loop spans 16 amino acids. V lost 1 base, J lost 4 bases, and 16 bases lay in between. CDR3 sequence: CALGEPYKPEHDKLIF. The CDR3, as DNA: TGTGCTCTTGGGGAACCCTACAAACCGGAGCACGATAAACTCATCTTT.

As for this clone: This likely traces to a read error, being one base from a far larger clone. This CDR3 is also generated by other DNA sequences in the sample. V is TRDV2 and J is TRDJ1; 11 positions match TRDD3. No J gene was available from TCRdb, and it was assigned here by a germline match of the DNA. Germline V CDR1 and CDR2: GEAIGNYY, EKD. J gave up 0 bases and V 3 bases, and 11 bases lay outside the gene matches. This CDR3 has 18 amino acids. The chain's CDR3 is CACDSVLGDTKYTDKLIF. In DNA form, the CDR3 reads TGTGCCTGTGACTCAGTGTTGGGGGATACGAAGTACACCGATAAACTCATCTTT.

This clone was detected a few times. With only one base between it and a far larger clone, this is likely a read error. The identical CDR3 is also encoded by other nucleotide sequences in the sample. The chain employs TRDV2 and TRDJ1; 8 nucleotides align to TRDD3. The CDR3 totals 16 residues. With V trimmed by 3 bases and J by 1 base, 9 bases remained unmatched. Germline V gives CDR1 GEAIGNYY, CDR2 EKD. CDR3 in amino acids: CACDWGIRPSTDKLIF. The DNA of the CDR3 is TGTGCCTGTGACTGGGGGATTCGCCCCAGCACCGATAAACTCATCTTT.

This clone was counted between two and nine times. TCRdb's protein for this DNA is that of a much larger clone and differs from the translation at residue 5, likely a read error; the protein shown is the DNA translation. The J gene is TRDJ1, the V gene TRDV1; 13 nucleotides align to TRDD3. Here the J gene came from matching the DNA to germline, since TCRdb omits it. This CDR3 comprises 19 residues. CDR1 TSWWSYY and CDR2 QGS come from the germline V gene. V dropped 4 bases and J dropped 0; count of bases not matched to a gene: 11. CDR3: CALGAPYWGIRSYTDKLIF. In DNA, the CDR3 is TGTGCTCTTGGGGCCCCGTACTGGGGGATACGGTCGTACACCGATAAACTCATCTTT.

This clone has a handful of counts. This DNA's translation differs at residue 10 from TCRdb's protein, which comes from a much larger clone; a read error is likely, and the protein shown is translated from the DNA. The rearrangement links TRAV38-2/DV8 to TRDJ1, with a tentative D call TRDD3 (6 bases). Germline assignment: CDR1 TSESDYY and CDR2 QEAYKQQN. The CDR3 runs 21 residues. The V end lost 3 bases, the J end lost 0 bases, and 30 bases lay between the germline ends. The chain's CDR3 is CAYRTAARGCLGIVDTDKLIF. The CDR3 bases are TGTGCTTATAGGACGGCGGCGAGGGGATGCTTAGGTATCGTGGACACCGATAAACTCATCTTT.

This clone turned up a few times. This DNA's translation and the protein TCRdb lists, from a much larger clone, do not match at residue 5, likely due to a read error; the protein shown is translated from the DNA. Other DNA sequences within the sample encode an identical CDR3. This chain's CDR3 is CACDHMAFPGDGSDKLIF. CDR3 in DNA: TGTGCCTGTGACCACATGGCCTTCCCGGGGGACGGGAGCGATAAACTCATCTTT. The rearrangement joins TRDV2 to TRDJ1; D may correspond to TRDD2 or TRDD3 (6 bases each). Here the J gene came from matching the DNA to germline, since TCRdb omits it. Germline V lookup: CDR1 GEAIGNYY, CDR2 EKD. The CDR3 sequence is 18 residues long. Deletions cut 3 bases from V and 4 bases from J, with 26 bases between.

A word on this clone: The protein recorded in TCRdb matches a much larger clone and deviates from this DNA's translation at residue 19, suggesting a read error; the protein here is obtained by translating the DNA. The chain joins TRDV1 to TRDJ1; 8 bases are a match to TRDD3. TCRdb carries no J gene annotation; the J gene was assigned here by matching the DNA with germline. The CDR3 is made up of 25 amino acids. The germline gives CDR1 TSWWSYY, CDR2 QGS. V gave up 4 bases and J gave up 1 base; unmatched junction bases: 35. CDR3 nucleotide sequence: TGTGCTCTTGGGGGGCCTCCCCTCTTTCCTAACACACCTGTACTGGGGGCCGAGCGCACCGATAAACTCATCTTT. Protein sequence: CALGGPPLFPNTPVLGAERTDKLIF.

In this sample, this clone turned up a few times. The amino acid sequence in TCRdb belongs to a much larger clone and departs from this DNA's translation at residue 11, likely a sequencing read error; the sequence shown is translated from the DNA. The V and J genes are TRDV2 and TRDJ1, with 8 positions matching TRDD3. Because TCRdb records no J gene, it was assigned here through a match of the DNA to germline. Per germline, CDR1 GEAIGNYY and CDR2 EKD. The V and J ends lost 3 bases and 4 bases, in that order; junction bases with no gene match: 12. There are 16 residues in the CDR3. The CDR3 DNA sequence: TGTGCCTGTGACCGTACTGGGGGTTTGTACATCGATAAACTCATCTTT. Amino acid sequence: CACDRTGGLYIDKLIF.